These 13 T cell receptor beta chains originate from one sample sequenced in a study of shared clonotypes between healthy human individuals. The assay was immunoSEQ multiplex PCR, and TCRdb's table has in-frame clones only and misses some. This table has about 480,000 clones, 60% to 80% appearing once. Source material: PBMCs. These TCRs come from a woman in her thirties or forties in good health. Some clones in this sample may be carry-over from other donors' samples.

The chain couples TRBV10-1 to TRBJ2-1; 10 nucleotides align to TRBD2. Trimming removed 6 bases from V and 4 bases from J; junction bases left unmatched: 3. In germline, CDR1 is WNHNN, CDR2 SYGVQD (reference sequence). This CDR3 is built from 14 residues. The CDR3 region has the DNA TGCGCCAGCAGCAGCGGGAGGGGGTACAATGAGCAGTTCTTC. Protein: CASSSGRGYNEQFF.

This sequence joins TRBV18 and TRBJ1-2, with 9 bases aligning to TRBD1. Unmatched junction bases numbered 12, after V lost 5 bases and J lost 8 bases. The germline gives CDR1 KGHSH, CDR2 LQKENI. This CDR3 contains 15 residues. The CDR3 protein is CASSSLPGQGMGYTF. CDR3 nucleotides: TGTGCCAGCTCATCTCTACCGGGACAGGGAATGGGCTACACCTTC.

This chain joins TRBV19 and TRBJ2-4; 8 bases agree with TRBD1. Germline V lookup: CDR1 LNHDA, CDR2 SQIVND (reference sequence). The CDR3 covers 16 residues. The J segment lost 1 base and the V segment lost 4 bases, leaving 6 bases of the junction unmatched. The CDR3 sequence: CASSTGQGAAKNIQYF. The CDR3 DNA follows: TGTGCCAGTAGTACGGGGCAGGGGGCGGCCAAAAACATTCAGTACTTC.

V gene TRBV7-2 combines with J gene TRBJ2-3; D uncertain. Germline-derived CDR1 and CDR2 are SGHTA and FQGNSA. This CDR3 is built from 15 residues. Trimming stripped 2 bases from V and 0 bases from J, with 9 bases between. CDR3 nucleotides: TGTGCCAGCAGCTTAAGGTGGTCTAGCACAGATACGCAGTATTTT. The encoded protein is CASSLRWSSTDTQYF.

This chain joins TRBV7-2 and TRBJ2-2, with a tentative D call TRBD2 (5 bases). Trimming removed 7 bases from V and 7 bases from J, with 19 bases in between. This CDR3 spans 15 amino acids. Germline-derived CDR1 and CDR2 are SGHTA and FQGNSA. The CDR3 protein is CASNQPRRGFGELFF. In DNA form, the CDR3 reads TGTGCCAGCAACCAACCCCGGAGAGGGTTCGGGGAGCTGTTTTTT.

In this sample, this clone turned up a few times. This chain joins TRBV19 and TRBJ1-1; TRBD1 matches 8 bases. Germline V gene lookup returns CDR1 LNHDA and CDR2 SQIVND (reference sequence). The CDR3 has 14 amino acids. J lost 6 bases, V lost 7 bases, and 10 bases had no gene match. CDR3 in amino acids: CASNPTGAVAEAFF. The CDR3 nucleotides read TGTGCCAGTAACCCGACAGGGGCAGTGGCTGAAGCTTTCTTT. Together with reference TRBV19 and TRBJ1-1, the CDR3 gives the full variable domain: DGGITQSPKYLFRKEGQNVTLSCEQNLNHDAMYWYRQDPGQGLRLIYYSQIVNDFQKGDIAEGYSVSREKKESFPLTVTSAQKNPTAFYLCASNPTGAVAEAFFGQGTRLTVV.

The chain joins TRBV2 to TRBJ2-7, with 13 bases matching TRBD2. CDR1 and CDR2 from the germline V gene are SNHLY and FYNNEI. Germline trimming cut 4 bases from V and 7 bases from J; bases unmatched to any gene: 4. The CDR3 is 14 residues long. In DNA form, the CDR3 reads TGTGCCAGCAGTGGACTAGCGGGAGGATGGGAGCAGTACTTC. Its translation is CASSGLAGGWEQYF.

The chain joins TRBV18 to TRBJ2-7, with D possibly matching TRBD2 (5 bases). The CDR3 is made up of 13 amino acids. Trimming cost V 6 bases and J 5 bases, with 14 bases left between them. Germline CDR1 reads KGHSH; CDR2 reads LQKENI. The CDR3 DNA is TGTGCCAGCTCCATGGGCCGGGGTGACGAGCAGTACTTC. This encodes CASSMGRGDEQYF.

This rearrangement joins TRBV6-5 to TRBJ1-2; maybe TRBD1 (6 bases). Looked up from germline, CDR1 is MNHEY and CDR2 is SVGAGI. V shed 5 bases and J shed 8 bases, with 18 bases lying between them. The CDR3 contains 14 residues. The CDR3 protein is CASSPLLGAEGYTF. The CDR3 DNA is TGTGCCAGCAGTCCACTTTTGGGGGCTGAAGGCTACACCTTC.

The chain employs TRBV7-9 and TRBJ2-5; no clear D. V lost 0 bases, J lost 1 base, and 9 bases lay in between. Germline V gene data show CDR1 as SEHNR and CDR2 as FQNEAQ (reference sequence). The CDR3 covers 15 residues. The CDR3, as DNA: TGTGCCAGCAGCTTAGCGCTTTGGGGCCAAGAGACCCAGTACTTC. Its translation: CASSLALWGQETQYF.

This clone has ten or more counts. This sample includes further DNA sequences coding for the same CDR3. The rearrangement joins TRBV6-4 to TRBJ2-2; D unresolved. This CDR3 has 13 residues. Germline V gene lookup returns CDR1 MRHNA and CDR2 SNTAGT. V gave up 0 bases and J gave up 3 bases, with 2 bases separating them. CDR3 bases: TGTGCCAGCAGTGACTCTGACACCGGGGAGCTGTTTTTT. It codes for CASSDSDTGELFF.

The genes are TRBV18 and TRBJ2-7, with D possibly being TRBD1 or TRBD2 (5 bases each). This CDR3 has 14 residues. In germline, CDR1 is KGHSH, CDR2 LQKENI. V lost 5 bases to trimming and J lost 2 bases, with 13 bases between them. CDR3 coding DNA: TGTGCCAGCTCAGACGGGACGGCAGCCTACGAGCAGTACTTC. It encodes CASSDGTAAYEQYF.

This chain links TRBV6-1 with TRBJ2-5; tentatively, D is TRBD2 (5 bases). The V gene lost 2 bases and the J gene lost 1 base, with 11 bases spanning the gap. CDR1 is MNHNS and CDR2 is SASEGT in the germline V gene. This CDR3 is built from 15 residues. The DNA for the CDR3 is TGTGCCAGCAGTGAAACCAGAGCGGCCCAAGAGACCCAGTACTTC. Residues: CASSETRAAQETQYF.